The rows below give T cell receptor beta chains drawn from one sample of a study of blood T cell repertoires in COVID-19. Assay: immunoSEQ multiplex PCR; the TCRdb copy retains only in-frame clones and omits some. The data contain 150,000 to 200,000 clones, 80% to 90% of them singletons. Sequencing used PBMCs or T cells enriched from blood (not recorded which). These receptor sequences come from a woman under 30 who had recovered from COVID-19. Each CDR3 is given with its conserved first and last residue. The D gene is left open where the match is weak. Clone size is given for some rows only: seen once, a few or many times, or a class if the clone is expanded.

j_call | clone_size | v_call | d_call | cdr3_nt | cdr3_aa
TRBJ2-7 | once | TRBV4-1 | . | TGCGCCAGCAGCCAAGTACTGGCAGGGTCATCCTACGAGCAGTACTTC | CASSQVLAGSSYEQYF
TRBJ1-1 | . | TRBV19 | . | TGTGCCAGTAGTAGGGGTGGAGGGGTCACTGAAGCTTTCTTT | CASSRGGGVTEAFF
TRBJ2-3 | . | TRBV15 | TRBD2 | TGTGCCACCAGCAGAGATAGGAGCGGGGGTGCAGATACGCAGTATTTT | CATSRDRSGGADTQYF
TRBJ1-2 | . | TRBV6-5 | . | TGTGCCAGCAGTTTGGAAGGAGGTGGCTACACCTTC | CASSLEGGGYTF
TRBJ1-2 | . | TRBV6-5 | TRBD1 | TGTGCCAGCAGTCGACAGGGGGCGCGGGATGGCTACACCTTC | CASSRQGARDGYTF
TRBJ2-3 | . | TRBV7-9 | . | TGTGCCAGCAGCTTAGAGGTAGGGGCAAGCACAGATACGCAGTATTTT | CASSLEVGASTDTQYF
TRBJ1-2 | . | TRBV27 | TRBD1 | TGTGCCAGCAGTTTATTCAGAGGGGGCGACGGCTACACCTTC | CASSLFRGGDGYTF
TRBJ2-7 | . | TRBV7-7 | . | TGTGCTAGCTCACCGGGACTCGGAGTGTACGAGCAGTACTTC | CASSPGLGVYEQYF
TRBJ2-2 | once | TRBV2 | . | TGTGCCAGCAGTGGGACACCCGGGGAGCTGTTTTTT | CASSGTPGELFF
TRBJ1-1 | . | TRBV5-1 | TRBD1 | TGCGCCAGCAGCCACTCACAGGGGGCTACCGCTGAAGCTTTCTTT | CASSHSQGATAEAFF
TRBJ2-1 | . | TRBV9 | TRBD2 | TGTGCCAGCAGCCTGGGACTAGCGGAATACAATGAGCAGTTCTTC | CASSLGLAEYNEQFF
TRBJ1-5 | . | TRBV12-3/TRBV12-4 | TRBD1 | TGTGCCAGCAGCTGGGACAGGTCCCAGCCCCAGCATTTT | CASSWDRSQPQHF
TRBJ2-1 | . | TRBV7-6 | TRBD2 | TGTGCCAGCAGCCCCGCGGGGGGCGCACCGGGGCAGTTCTTC | CASSPAGGAPGQFF
TRBJ2-7 | . | TRBV28 | TRBD2 | TGTGCCAGCAGTTTTTGGGGGACTAGCGGGGGGATTTCCTACGAGCAGTACTTC | CASSFWGTSGGISYEQYF
TRBJ1-2 | . | TRBV27 | TRBD1 | TGTGCCAGCACGCGAGAGGGGGCAGGGGAAAGGGGCTATGGCTACACCTTC | CASTREGAGERGYGYTF
TRBJ2-6 | few | TRBV10-3 | . | TGTGCCATCTCAGGGGCTGGGGCCAACGTCCTGACTTTC | CAISGAGANVLTF
TRBJ1-1 | . | TRBV3-1/TRBV3-2 | . | TGTGCCAGCAGCCGAACAGGCGCGAACACTGAAGCTTTCTTT | CASSRTGANTEAFF
TRBJ1-5 | . | TRBV2 | TRBD1 | TGTGCCAGCAGCCCAGGAGGGACAGGGACTCAGCCCCAGCATTTT | CASSPGGTGTQPQHF
TRBJ1-4 | few | TRBV6-1 | TRBD1 | TGTGCCAGCAGTGGTAAACAGGGGCCTATGAGAGATGAAAAACTGTTTTTT | CASSGKQGPMRDEKLFF
TRBJ1-2 | . | TRBV20-1 | . | TGCAGGGGGGACTTTAACTATGGCTACACCTTC | CRGDFNYGYTF
TRBJ2-1 | . | TRBV10-1 | TRBD2 | TGCGCCAGCAGTGTCTCGGTGACTAGCGGGGGGAATGAGCAGTTCTTC | CASSVSVTSGGNEQFF
TRBJ2-5 | . | TRBV10-3 | . | TGTGCCATCAGTCTGGGCGCACAAGAGACCCAGTACTTC | CAISLGAQETQYF
TRBJ2-2 | . | TRBV21-1 | . | TGTGCCAGCAGACCCACCAGGGGGCTTACCGGGGAGCTGTTTTTT | CASRPTRGLTGELFF